These T cell receptor beta chains were read from a single sample in a study of cytomegalovirus exposure and HLA in healthy donors. Method: immunoSEQ multiplex PCR; TCRdb's copy keeps in-frame clones and lacks some. The sample contains about 130,000 clones, 75% to 90% of which appear only once. Sequencing input: PBMCs. These receptors were collected from a young woman in good health and CMV-seropositive. The CDR3 runs from the conserved cysteine through the conserved F or W. The D gene is left open where the match is weak. Size values are once, few and many counts, or a class for expanded clones, and some rows have none.

CASSLGEQPQHF | TGTGCCAGCAGCTTAGGTGAGCAGCCCCAGCATTTT | . | 12 | TRBV13 | once | TRBJ1-5
CASSIVGGSYEQYF | TGTGCCAGTAGTATCGTGGGGGGCTCCTACGAGCAGTACTTC | . | 14 | TRBV19 | . | TRBJ2-7
CASSLDGILNTEAFF | TGTGCCAGCAGCCTGGACGGGATATTGAACACTGAAGCTTTCTTT | . | 15 | TRBV7-2 | . | TRBJ1-1
CASSPDRLGNQPQHF | TGTGCCAGCAGCCCGGACAGGCTGGGCAATCAGCCCCAGCATTTT | TRBD1 | 15 | TRBV28 | . | TRBJ1-5
CATSDRGLGNTIYF | TGTGCCACCTCCGACAGGGGGCTTGGAAACACCATATATTTT | TRBD1 | 14 | TRBV7-8 | . | TRBJ1-3
CASSLGLAGGRNTGELFF | TGCGCCAGCAGCTTGGGACTAGCGGGGGGAAGGAACACCGGGGAGCTGTTTTTT | TRBD2 | 18 | TRBV5-1 | . | TRBJ2-2
CASSPGGAGTGELFF | TGTGCCAGCAGCCCCGGGGGGGCCGGCACCGGGGAGCTGTTTTTT | TRBD2 | 15 | TRBV7-2 | . | TRBJ2-2
CASSPSGGTGELFF | TGTGCCAGTAGTCCCTCCGGAGGCACCGGGGAGCTGTTTTTT | . | 14 | TRBV19 | once | TRBJ2-2
CASSPPGLTYNEQFF | TGTGCCAGCTCACCCCCGGGACTGACATACAATGAGCAGTTCTTC | . | 15 | TRBV18 | . | TRBJ2-1
CASSLMDRFYNEQFF | TGTGCCAGCAGTCTGATGGACAGATTCTACAATGAGCAGTTCTTC | . | 15 | TRBV2 | . | TRBJ2-1
CASSLGRGTSTDTQYF | TGTGCCAGCAGTTTAGGCAGGGGAACGAGCACAGATACGCAGTATTTT | . | 16 | TRBV28 | . | TRBJ2-3
CASSWGVASQETQYF | TGTGCCAGCAGTTGGGGGGTAGCCTCCCAAGAGACCCAGTACTTC | . | 15 | TRBV6-5 | once | TRBJ2-5
CASSVDPREKLFF | TGTGCCAGCAGCGTAGACCCCAGAGAAAAACTGTTTTTT | . | 13 | TRBV9 | . | TRBJ1-4
CASSVGSGQETQYF | TGTGCCAGCAGCGTAGGCTCAGGTCAAGAGACCCAGTACTTC | . | 14 | TRBV9 | . | TRBJ2-5
CASSLIQGRQETQYF | TGTGCCAGCAGCTTAATCCAGGGTCGTCAAGAGACCCAGTACTTC | . | 15 | TRBV7-6 | . | TRBJ2-5
CAWSVLRSNEKLFF | TGTGCCTGGAGTGTACTGCGTTCCAATGAAAAACTGTTTTTT | . | 14 | TRBV30 | . | TRBJ1-4
CASSSSPDYGYTF | TGTGCCAGCAGCTCCTCCCCGGACTATGGCTACACCTTC | . | 13 | TRBV7-2 | . | TRBJ1-2
CASSLNTGGTGELFF | TGTGCCAGCAGCTTAAACACAGGGGGAACCGGGGAGCTGTTTTTT | TRBD1 | 15 | TRBV7-9 | . | TRBJ2-2
CASSRDSREQYF | TGTGCCAGCAGTCGGGACTCGAGGGAGCAGTACTTC | . | 12 | TRBV27 | . | TRBJ2-7
CASSLYSYEQYF | TGTGCCAGCAGCTTATACTCTTACGAGCAGTACTTC | . | 12 | TRBV11-2 | . | TRBJ2-7
CASSLTDYGYTF | TGTGCCAGCAGCTTAACGGACTATGGCTACACCTTC | . | 12 | TRBV5-6 | . | TRBJ1-2
CASSRRTGDDNEQFF | TGTGCCAGCAGCAGGAGGACAGGGGACGACAATGAGCAGTTCTTC | . | 15 | TRBV21-1 | few | TRBJ2-1
CASTVGTVQETQYF | TGTGCCAGCACTGTTGGGACAGTCCAAGAGACCCAGTACTTC | TRBD1 | 14 | TRBV2 | . | TRBJ2-5
CAIQPGGAGNTDTQYF | TGTGCCATCCAACCAGGGGGCGCGGGTAACACAGATACGCAGTATTTT | TRBD1 | 16 | TRBV10-3 | once | TRBJ2-3
CASSLGDRGEKLFF | TGTGCCAGCAGCTTAGGGGACAGGGGTGAAAAACTGTTTTTT | TRBD1 | 14 | TRBV7-2 | . | TRBJ1-4
CSVIKQGAQEKLFF | TGCAGCGTTATCAAACAGGGGGCACAAGAAAAACTGTTTTTT | TRBD1 | 14 | TRBV29-1 | . | TRBJ1-4
CASSETSTNEQFF | TGTGCCAGCAGCGAGACTTCTACCAATGAGCAGTTCTTC | . | 13 | TRBV6-5 | once | TRBJ2-1
CASSPDGGGQETQYF | TGCGCCAGCAGTCCCGACGGGGGTGGCCAAGAGACCCAGTACTTC | . | 15 | TRBV10-1 | few | TRBJ2-5
CASSVPGQTDNEQFF | TGTGCCAGCAGTGTACCGGGACAGACCGACAATGAGCAGTTCTTC | TRBD1 | 15 | TRBV27 | . | TRBJ2-1
CASSVAGIYEQYF | TGTGCCAGCAGCGTAGCGGGGATCTACGAGCAGTACTTC | . | 13 | TRBV9 | . | TRBJ2-7
CASSFQGSDGYTF | TGTGCCAGCAGCTTTCAGGGGTCCGATGGCTACACCTTC | . | 13 | TRBV5-6 | . | TRBJ1-2
CASSPAGTGGKTEAFF | TGCGCCAGCAGCCCAGCCGGGACAGGGGGAAAAACTGAAGCTTTCTTT | TRBD1 | 16 | TRBV4-3 | . | TRBJ1-1
CASSPKRDGLYEQYF | TGCGCCAGCAGCCCTAAGCGGGACGGCCTATACGAGCAGTACTTC | TRBD2 | 15 | TRBV5-1 | . | TRBJ2-7
CASSLRDRKDTQYF | TGTGCCAGCAGCCTCCGGGACAGAAAAGATACGCAGTATTTT | TRBD1 | 14 | TRBV14 | once | TRBJ2-3
CASSPLGGGAGYEQFF | TGTGCCAGCAGCCCCCTTGGCGGGGGGGCAGGCTATGAGCAGTTCTTC | TRBD2 | 16 | TRBV11-2 | . | TRBJ2-1
CASSLEVSGLFYEQYF | TGTGCCAGCAGCTTAGAAGTATCAGGGTTGTTCTACGAGCAGTACTTC | . | 16 | TRBV7-2 | . | TRBJ2-7
CASSADRGGTEAFF | TGTGCCAGCAGTGCGGACAGGGGTGGGACTGAAGCTTTCTTT | TRBD1 | 14 | TRBV6-5 | . | TRBJ1-1
CSVRATYRPLDTEAFF | TGCAGCGTTCGAGCTACCTACAGGCCCCTTGACACTGAAGCTTTCTTT | . | 16 | TRBV29-1 | . | TRBJ1-1
CASSGGLAYNEQFF | TGTGCCAGCAGCGGGGGACTAGCCTACAATGAGCAGTTCTTC | TRBD2 | 14 | TRBV7-3 | . | TRBJ2-1
CATSREDRGDAAFF | TGTGCCACCAGCAGGGAAGACAGGGGTGATGCAGCTTTCTTT | TRBD1 | 14 | TRBV15 | . | TRBJ1-1
CASSSRGVYGYTF | TGTGCCAGCAGCAGCAGGGGGGTCTATGGCTACACCTTC | TRBD1 | 13 | TRBV6-5 | . | TRBJ1-2
CASSPGDYGYTF | TGTGCCAGCAGCCCAGGGGACTATGGCTACACCTTC | . | 12 | TRBV7-9 | . | TRBJ1-2
CASSEGGGTGELFF | TGCGCCAGCAGTGAGGGGGGGGGAACCGGGGAGCTGTTTTTT | TRBD2 | 14 | TRBV10-1 | . | TRBJ2-2
CASSTRNEQFF | TGTGCCAGCAGCACCAGGAATGAGCAGTTCTTC | . | 11 | TRBV6-5 | . | TRBJ2-1
CASSDRTSGGDTQYF | TGTGCCAGCAGTGATCGTACTAGCGGGGGAGATACGCAGTATTTT | TRBD2 | 15 | TRBV6-4 | many | TRBJ2-3
CASSLTGKQETQYF | TGCGCCAGCAGCTTGACAGGGAAGCAAGAGACCCAGTACTTC | . | 14 | TRBV5-1 | . | TRBJ2-5
CASSGGAGTDTQYF | TGTGCCAGCAGCGGGGGGGCCGGCACAGATACGCAGTATTTT | TRBD2 | 14 | TRBV28 | . | TRBJ2-3
CASSNAGGGGETQYF | TGTGCCAGCAGTAACGCTGGCGGGGGAGGGGAGACCCAGTACTTC | TRBD2 | 15 | TRBV2 | . | TRBJ2-5
CASSLARQGRYEQYF | TGTGCCAGCAGCTTAGCTCGACAGGGTCGGTACGAGCAGTACTTC | TRBD1 | 15 | TRBV7-6 | . | TRBJ2-7